The 19 T cell receptor beta chains in this list originate from one sample, sequenced in a study of identical twins. TCRdb re-derived calls from the 5' RACE reads in MiXCR, one entry per CDR3 protein. The top ten hold around 6.9% of the sample, which has around 340,000 distinct CDR3 sequences, roughly 12% seen once. These records were also assigned to another study, of yellow fever vaccine responses in identical twins.

Sequencing was performed on CD8+ T cells sorted from blood. These receptors were obtained from a woman aged 18 to 35 in good health.

This clonotype was counted many times. This chain joins TRBV12-3 or TRBV12-4 and TRBJ1-1; D remains unclear. Trimming cost V 3 bases and J 0 bases, with 14 bases left between them. This CDR3 contains 16 residues. The CDR3 here is CASSLGGSLMNTEAFF. The CDR3 DNA sequence: TGTGCCAGCAGTTTGGGAGGTTCCCTCATGAACACTGAAGCTTTCTTT.

This clonotype has a count of ten or more. J is TRBJ1-1 and V is TRBV7-8, with TRBD1 matching over 11 bases. J gave up 4 bases and V 0 bases, and 4 bases lay outside the gene matches. The CDR3 sequence is 16 residues long. Per the germline V gene, CDR1 is SGHVS and CDR2 is FQNEAQ. CDR3 sequence: CASSLAYGTGGTEAFF. The DNA for the CDR3 is TGTGCCAGCAGCTTAGCGTATGGGACAGGGGGCACTGAAGCTTTCTTT. The full variable domain, completed using reference TRBV7-8 and TRBJ1-1, is GAGVSQSPRYKVAKRGQDVALRCDPISGHVSLFWYQQALGQGPEFLTYFQNEAQLDKSGLPSDRFFAERPEGSVSTLKIQRTQQEDSAVYLCASSLAYGTGGTEAFFGQGTRLTVV.

The chain combines TRBV28 with TRBJ1-1; TRBD1 is a possible D gene (6 bases). CDR3 size: 14 residues. Germline CDR1 and CDR2: MDHEN and SYDVKM. With 6 bases removed from V and 0 bases from J, the gap between germline ends came to 11 bases. In nucleotides, the CDR3 is TGTGCCAGCAGATTAACAGGGTTGAACACTGAAGCTTTCTTT. This gives the protein CASRLTGLNTEAFF.

This clonotype showed up just a few times. V is TRBV25-1 and J is TRBJ2-2; D might be TRBD1 (6 bases). V gave up 3 bases and J gave up 13 bases, with 9 bases separating them. Germline V gives CDR1 MGHDK, CDR2 SYGVNS. CDR3 length: 11 residues. Here the CDR3 reads CASSESRGLFF. For the CDR3, the DNA is TGTGCCAGCAGTGAGTCCAGGGGGCTGTTTTTT.

V is TRBV9 and J is TRBJ2-1; 9 bases fit TRBD2. The CDR3 sequence is 15 residues long. Germline loops: CDR1 SGDLS, CDR2 YYNGEE. The junction had 3 bases not matched to a gene; V was cut back by 0 bases and J by 5 bases. DNA of the CDR3: TGTGCCAGCAGCGTAGAACTAGCGGGCCACAATGAGCAGTTCTTC. Protein product: CASSVELAGHNEQFF.

This clonotype was observed a handful of times. The CDR3 DNA reads TGTGCCAGCAGCGTAGGGCCGGACCGCCTCTATGGCTACACCTTC. Translation gives CASSVGPDRLYGYTF. The V call is TRBV9, the J call TRBJ1-2, with D unresolved. Trimming shortened V by 0 bases and J by 4 bases, and 13 bases separated the two germline ends. Germline lookup yields CDR1 SGDLS and CDR2 YYNGEE. CDR3 length: 15 amino acids.

Ten or more counts support this clonotype. The V gene is TRBV20-1, the J gene TRBJ1-6; tentatively, D is TRBD1 (5 bases). Germline loops: CDR1 DFQATT, CDR2 SNEGSKA (reference sequence). With 2 bases removed from V and 7 bases from J, the gap between germline ends came to 12 bases. The CDR3 has 14 residues. CDR3 region: CSARIGQGNSPLHF. In DNA form, the CDR3 reads TGCAGTGCTAGAATCGGGCAGGGCAATTCACCCCTCCACTTT.

The V and J genes are TRBV25-1 and TRBJ2-7; a possible D gene is TRBD2 (7 bases). Germline CDR1 reads MGHDK; CDR2 reads SYGVNS. V was cut by 8 bases and J by 6 bases, with 11 bases left in between. The CDR3 has 11 residues. Here the CDR3 reads CASGGGGEQYF. In DNA form, the CDR3 reads TGTGCCAGCGGGGGGGGCGGCGAGCAGTACTTC.

The sample holds a few counts of this clonotype. The rearrangement uses TRBV3-1 and TRBJ1-6, with 9 bases that match TRBD1. Germline V lookup: CDR1 LGHDT, CDR2 YNNKEL (reference sequence). This CDR3 comprises 12 residues. The J segment lost 10 bases and the V segment lost 6 bases, leaving 1 base of the junction unmatched. The CDR3 loop reads CASSTGGSPLHF. The CDR3 region has the DNA TGTGCCAGCAGTACAGGGGGCTCACCCCTCCACTTT.

This clonotype has a handful of counts. The chain is built from TRBV9 and TRBJ2-3; TRBD2 matches 9 bases. The V segment lost 0 bases and the J segment 4 bases; nucleotides outside the gene matches: 9. There are 17 residues in the CDR3. The germline gives CDR1 SGDLS, CDR2 YYNGEE. CDR3: CASSVARSSGVPDTQYF. CDR3 nucleotides: TGTGCCAGCAGCGTAGCTAGGTCTAGCGGGGTCCCAGATACGCAGTATTTT. The full variable domain, rest sourced from reference TRBV9 and TRBJ2-3, is DSGVTQTPKHLITATGQRVTLRCSPRSGDLSVYWYQQSLDQGLQFLIQYYNGEERAKGNILERFSAQQFPDLHSELNLSSLELGDSALYFCASSVARSSGVPDTQYFGPGTRLTVL.

There are a few counts of this clonotype. The rearrangement links TRBV5-6 to TRBJ1-2; possible D gene TRBD1, 5 bases. Trimming took off 5 bases at V and 4 bases at J, with 12 bases between the two ends. Germline CDR1 reads SGHDT; CDR2 reads YYEEEE. This CDR3 is built from 13 residues. The CDR3 loop reads CASRISQGYGYTF. The DNA of the CDR3 is TGTGCCAGCAGGATTAGCCAGGGCTATGGCTACACCTTC.

This chain uses TRBV7-8 with TRBJ2-3, with 7 bases identical to TRBD2. This CDR3 has 20 residues. Germline-derived CDR1 and CDR2 are SGHVS and FQNEAQ. With V trimmed by 0 bases and J by 1 base, 16 bases remained unmatched. The chain's CDR3 is CASSLALVGGSRRGTDTQYF. CDR3 nucleotides: TGTGCCAGCAGCTTAGCGCTCGTTGGCGGGAGTAGACGGGGCACAGATACGCAGTATTTT. Supplemented by reference TRBV7-8 and TRBJ2-3, the full variable domain reads GAGVSQSPRYKVAKRGQDVALRCDPISGHVSLFWYQQALGQGPEFLTYFQNEAQLDKSGLPSDRFFAERPEGSVSTLKIQRTQQEDSAVYLCASSLALVGGSRRGTDTQYFGPGTRLTVL.

This chain joins TRBV19 and TRBJ2-1; D is perhaps TRBD2 (5 bases). V was shortened by 3 bases and J by 5 bases, with 8 bases between the two germline ends. The CDR3 sequence is 13 residues long. CDR1 and CDR2 (germline): LNHDA, SQIVND (reference sequence). As DNA, the CDR3 is TGTGCCAGTAGTATCTCGACTAACAATGAGCAGTTCTTC. Translated, it gives CASSISTNNEQFF.

The V call is TRBV6-1, the J call TRBJ2-1; perhaps TRBD1 as D (7 bases). Germline CDR1 and CDR2: MNHNS and SASEGT. Trimming stripped 5 bases from V and 4 bases from J, with 12 bases between. The CDR3 sequence is 14 residues long. As DNA, the CDR3 is TGTGCCAGCAGTACACAGGGGACTTACAATGAGCAGTTCTTC. This sequence encodes CASSTQGTYNEQFF.

Ten or more counts support this clonotype. The rearrangement links TRBV5-1 to TRBJ2-1; perhaps TRBD2 as D (5 bases). Germline assignment: CDR1 SGHRS and CDR2 YFSETQ. V lost 4 bases and J 2 bases, leaving 7 bases between the germline ends. The CDR3 length is 13 residues. The CDR3 DNA reads as TGCGCCAGCAGCCCCGGGACCTACAATGAGCAGTTCTTC. Translating gives CASSPGTYNEQFF.

CDR3 in amino acids: CASSLGLGGSVYEQYF. The CDR3 DNA is TGTGCCAGCAGCTTAGGCCTCGGCGGGAGCGTCTACGAGCAGTACTTC. This chain joins TRBV5-6 and TRBJ2-7; TRBD2 matches 7 bases. V was pared by 2 bases and J by 3 bases, with 11 bases of the junction left unmatched. The CDR3 runs to 16 residues. Germline-derived CDR1 and CDR2 are SGHDT and YYEEEE.

This clonotype occurred a few times. The chain links TRBV2 to TRBJ2-3; 10 bases are a match to TRBD2. The CDR3 extends over 16 amino acids. Per the germline V gene, CDR1 is SNHLY and CDR2 is FYNNEI. The V gene end was trimmed by 8 bases and the J gene end by 3 bases; junction bases not matched to a gene: 11. The CDR3 spells CASSTRAGGVTDTQYF. As DNA, the CDR3 is TGTGCCAGCTCGACTAGAGCGGGGGGGGTTACAGATACGCAGTATTTT.

This chain connects TRBV3-1 to TRBJ2-1; D is undetermined. V lost 4 bases and J lost 6, with 13 bases in between. CDR3 size: 14 residues. Germline V gene sequence: CDR1 LGHDT, CDR2 YNNKEL (reference sequence). CDR3 loop: CASSRKNWANEQFF. In DNA form, the CDR3 reads TGTGCCAGCAGCCGAAAAAATTGGGCCAATGAGCAGTTCTTC.

This clonotype has a count of ten or more. This rearrangement joins TRBV4-1 to TRBJ1-1; possible D gene TRBD1, 6 bases. In germline, CDR1 is MGHRA, CDR2 YSYEKL. The CDR3 runs to 15 residues. Trimming took off 4 bases at V and 1 base at J, with 13 bases between the two ends. Written as DNA, the CDR3 is TGCGCCAGCAGCCCCTCGGCAGGGGAGAACACTGAAGCTTTCTTT. Its protein is CASSPSAGENTEAFF.